The rows below give T cell receptor beta chains drawn from one sample of a study of CD8 T cells in ankylosing spondylitis. Each CDR3 protein gets one entry after TCRdb re-called the 5' RACE reads with MiXCR. Among about 200,000 distinct CDR3 sequences listed, around 24% were seen once. Sequencing was done on a sample of blood, either unsorted or a sorted T cell fraction (not recorded which). These receptors were taken from a male donor with ankylosing spondylitis or in good health (not recorded which). Both conserved end residues are part of each CDR3. A D gene is named only where the DNA matches it firmly. Size is omitted from some rows. Given values are once, few, many or a class for expanded clones.

j_gene: TRBJ2-1; abundance: .; v_gene: TRBV29-1; d_gene: .; len: 15; CDR3nt: TGCAGCGTTGATACTTTAGAGGGAACCTACAATGAGCAGTTCTTC; CDR3aa: CSVDTLEGTYNEQFF
j_gene: TRBJ2-1; abundance: many; v_gene: TRBV20-1; d_gene: TRBD2; len: 15; CDR3nt: TGCAGTGCTACTGTCTCGGGAGGGCCATATGGTGAGCAGTTCTTC; CDR3aa: CSATVSGGPYGEQFF
j_gene: TRBJ1-1; abundance: .; v_gene: TRBV19; d_gene: .; len: 16; CDR3nt: TGTGCCAGTACCCCATCGGGTCTTCAAATAGGTCTTGAAGCTTTCTTT; CDR3aa: CASTPSGLQIGLEAFF
j_gene: TRBJ2-1; abundance: .; v_gene: TRBV4-1; d_gene: .; len: 13; CDR3nt: TGCGCCAGCAGCCAAGATCCTTCGGAGGAGCAGTTCTTC; CDR3aa: CASSQDPSEEQFF
j_gene: TRBJ1-5; abundance: .; v_gene: TRBV4-1; d_gene: TRBD1; len: 15; CDR3nt: TGCGCCAGCAGCCAAGGGGACAGGAAAAATCAGCCCCAGCATTTT; CDR3aa: CASSQGDRKNQPQHF
j_gene: TRBJ2-5; abundance: many; v_gene: TRBV20-1; d_gene: TRBD2; len: 14; CDR3nt: TGCAGTGCTCACCCCTGGGAGGGCGGGGAGACCCAGTACTTC; CDR3aa: CSAHPWEGGETQYF
j_gene: TRBJ1-5; abundance: few; v_gene: TRBV12-3/TRBV12-4; d_gene: TRBD1; len: 15; CDR3nt: TGTGCCAGCAGTCGACAGGGGGGCGTCGGACAGCCCCAGCATTTT; CDR3aa: CASSRQGGVGQPQHF
j_gene: TRBJ2-1; abundance: few; v_gene: TRBV20-1; d_gene: TRBD2; len: 13; CDR3nt: TGCAGTGCGATAGCGGGGGGATACAATGAGCAGTTCTTC; CDR3aa: CSAIAGGYNEQFF
j_gene: TRBJ2-7; abundance: .; v_gene: TRBV19; d_gene: .; len: 16; CDR3nt: TGTGCCAGTAGTATAACCTCGGGCAGCCGGGGTCTCGAGCAGTACTTC; CDR3aa: CASSITSGSRGLEQYF
j_gene: TRBJ2-2; abundance: many; v_gene: TRBV7-9; d_gene: .; len: 11; CDR3nt: TGTGCCAGCAGCATTAAACGGGAGCTGTTTTTT; CDR3aa: CASSIKRELFF
j_gene: TRBJ2-2; abundance: .; v_gene: TRBV6-1; d_gene: .; len: 14; CDR3nt: TGTGCCAGCAGCCCAACTCGCTACACCGGGGAGCTGTTTTTT; CDR3aa: CASSPTRYTGELFF
j_gene: TRBJ2-7; abundance: few; v_gene: TRBV27; d_gene: TRBD1; len: 17; CDR3nt: TGTGCCAGCAGTTTATTCTCACCGGGACAGGGAGCCTACGAGCAGTACTTC; CDR3aa: CASSLFSPGQGAYEQYF
j_gene: TRBJ1-1; abundance: many; v_gene: TRBV6-2/TRBV6-3; d_gene: TRBD1; len: 14; CDR3nt: TGTGCCAGCAGTTACCTACAGGGGATCACTGAAGCTTTCTTT; CDR3aa: CASSYLQGITEAFF
j_gene: TRBJ2-7; abundance: .; v_gene: TRBV2; d_gene: .; len: 14; CDR3nt: TGTGCCAGCAGCCAATTGGGACGCCGTGGGGAGCAGTACTTC; CDR3aa: CASSQLGRRGEQYF
j_gene: TRBJ2-2; abundance: many; v_gene: TRBV6-1; d_gene: .; len: 13; CDR3nt: TGTGCCAGCAGTGGTCAGGGGTTCGGGGAGCTGTTTTTT; CDR3aa: CASSGQGFGELFF
j_gene: TRBJ2-3; abundance: few; v_gene: TRBV20-1; d_gene: TRBD2; len: 17; CDR3nt: TGCAGTGCTAGAGCCCTCGGGGGGTTGAAGGGCACAGATACGCAGTATTTT; CDR3aa: CSARALGGLKGTDTQYF
j_gene: TRBJ2-3; abundance: many; v_gene: TRBV27; d_gene: .; len: 15; CDR3nt: TGTGCCAGCAGTTTAATGGGCGGGGGCACAGATACGCAGTATTTT; CDR3aa: CASSLMGGGTDTQYF
j_gene: TRBJ1-1; abundance: many; v_gene: TRBV12-3/TRBV12-4; d_gene: .; len: 13; CDR3nt: TGTGCCAGCAGTTTGACACAGCACACTGAAGCTTTCTTT; CDR3aa: CASSLTQHTEAFF
j_gene: TRBJ2-3; abundance: many; v_gene: TRBV7-2; d_gene: TRBD1; len: 15; CDR3nt: TGTGCCAGCAGCTTATCCGGGACAGAGGGGCTTACGCAGTATTTT; CDR3aa: CASSLSGTEGLTQYF
j_gene: TRBJ2-7; abundance: few; v_gene: TRBV5-1; d_gene: TRBD1; len: 15; CDR3nt: TGCGCCAGCAGTCGAACGACAGGGGTACCCTACGAGCAGTACTTC; CDR3aa: CASSRTTGVPYEQYF
j_gene: TRBJ2-1; abundance: many; v_gene: TRBV12-3/TRBV12-4; d_gene: .; len: 16; CDR3nt: TGTGCCAGCAGTTTAAGGATGAGCAGGTCCTACAATGAGCAGTTCTTC; CDR3aa: CASSLRMSRSYNEQFF
j_gene: TRBJ2-2; abundance: .; v_gene: TRBV20-1; d_gene: .; len: 14; CDR3nt: TGCAGTGCTAGAGCCGGGCCCAGTGGCGGGGAGCTGTTTTTT; CDR3aa: CSARAGPSGGELFF
j_gene: TRBJ2-7; abundance: many; v_gene: TRBV5-6; d_gene: TRBD1; len: 16; CDR3nt: TGTGCCAGCAGCCCGGGTGGGACAGGGCGGACCTACGAGCAGTACTTC; CDR3aa: CASSPGGTGRTYEQYF
j_gene: TRBJ1-2; abundance: many; v_gene: TRBV20-1; d_gene: .; len: 14; CDR3nt: TGCAGTGCTATGTTTTTGGGGAGGAGCTATGGCTACACCTTC; CDR3aa: CSAMFLGRSYGYTF
j_gene: TRBJ2-7; abundance: few; v_gene: TRBV6-1; d_gene: TRBD1; len: 14; CDR3nt: TGTGCCACCGAAGACAGGGGGATTTCCTACGAGCAGTACTTC; CDR3aa: CATEDRGISYEQYF
j_gene: TRBJ2-7; abundance: few; v_gene: TRBV29-1; d_gene: .; len: 12; CDR3nt: TGCAGCGTGACCAGGGGTGTCGGCGAGCAGTACTTC; CDR3aa: CSVTRGVGEQYF